This TCR beta chain emerged from a study of shared T cell receptors in the human thymus. Profiling relied on immunoSEQ multiplex PCR, and the TCRdb table lists in-frame clones only, not all of them. The repertoire holds roughly 410,000 clones, with 95% as singletons. The germline gives CDR1 LNHNV, CDR2 YYDKDF (reference sequence). The V and J ends lost 1 base and 2 bases, in that order; junction bases with no gene match: 3. The CDR3 spans 15 residues. The rearrangement joins TRBV15 to TRBJ1-1; 8 bases match TRBD1. Sequenced sample: thymocytes. The source of this sequence is a human donor. The CDR3 nucleotides are TGTGCCACCAGCAGAGGGGGACAGGCTAACACTGAAGCTTTCTTT. Translated: CATSRGGQANTEAFF. Combining the CDR3 with reference TRBV15 and TRBJ1-1 gives the whole variable domain DAMVIQNPRYQVTQFGKPVTLSCSQTLNHNVMYWYQQKSSQAPKLLFHYYDKDFNNEADTPDNFQSRRPNTSFCFLDIRSPGLGDTAMYLCATSRGGQANTEAFFGQGTRLTVV.